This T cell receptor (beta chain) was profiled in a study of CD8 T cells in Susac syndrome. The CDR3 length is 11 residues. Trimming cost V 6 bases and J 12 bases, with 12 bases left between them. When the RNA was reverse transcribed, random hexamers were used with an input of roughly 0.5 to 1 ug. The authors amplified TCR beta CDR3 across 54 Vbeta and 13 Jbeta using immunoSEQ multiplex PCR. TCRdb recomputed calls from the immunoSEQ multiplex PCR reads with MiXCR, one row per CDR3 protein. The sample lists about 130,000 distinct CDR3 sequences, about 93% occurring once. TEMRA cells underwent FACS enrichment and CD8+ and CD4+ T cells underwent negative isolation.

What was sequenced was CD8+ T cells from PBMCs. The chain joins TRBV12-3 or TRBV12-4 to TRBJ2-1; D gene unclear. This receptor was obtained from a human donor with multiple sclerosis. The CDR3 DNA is TGTGCCAGCAGCCCCTCGATTGCGCAGTTCTTC. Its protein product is CASSPSIAQFF.